This T cell receptor beta chain was recovered during a study of OX40 agonist ivuxolimab in advanced cancers. Notes on the study in general: At doses 0.1 to 3.0 mg/kg, CD4+ and CD8+ clones expanded.

Germline V gene sequence: CDR1 KGHSY, CDR2 FQNENV. This CDR3 has 13 residues. Trimming took 2 bases from V and 6 from J, leaving 10 bases between them. Repertoires were generated with immunoSEQ multiplex PCR, while TCRdb's copy carries only in-frame clones and drops some. The data contain under 65,000 clones, roughly 85% of them singletons. In the case of this clone: The antigen is not known.

The chain carries TRBV16 and TRBJ1-1; the D is unclear. The material sequenced was CD4+ or CD8+ T cells sorted from blood, taken in a trial of the OX40 agonist ivuxolimab. The receptor was derived from an adult with an advanced solid tumor such as melanoma, head and neck, liver or kidney cancer. The CDR3 reads CASSQLGYPEAFF. DNA of the CDR3: TGTGCCAGCAGCCAACTAGGGTACCCTGAAGCTTTCTTT.